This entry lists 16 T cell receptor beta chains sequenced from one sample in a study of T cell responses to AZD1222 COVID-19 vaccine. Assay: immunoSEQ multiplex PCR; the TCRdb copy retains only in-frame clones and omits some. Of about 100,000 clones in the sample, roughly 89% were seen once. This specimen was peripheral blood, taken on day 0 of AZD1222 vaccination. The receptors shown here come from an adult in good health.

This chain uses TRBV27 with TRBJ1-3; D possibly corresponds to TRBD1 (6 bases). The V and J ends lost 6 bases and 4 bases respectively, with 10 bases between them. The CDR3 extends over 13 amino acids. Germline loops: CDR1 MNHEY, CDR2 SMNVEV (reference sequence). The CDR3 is CASSPTGGNTIYF. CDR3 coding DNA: TGTGCCAGCAGCCCCACAGGGGGAAACACCATATATTTT.

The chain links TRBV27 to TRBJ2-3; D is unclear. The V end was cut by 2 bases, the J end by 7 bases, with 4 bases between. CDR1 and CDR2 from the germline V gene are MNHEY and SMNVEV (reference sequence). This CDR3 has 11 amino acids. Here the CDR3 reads CASSLGYTQYF. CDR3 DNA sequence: TGTGCCAGCAGTTTAGGATATACGCAGTATTTT.

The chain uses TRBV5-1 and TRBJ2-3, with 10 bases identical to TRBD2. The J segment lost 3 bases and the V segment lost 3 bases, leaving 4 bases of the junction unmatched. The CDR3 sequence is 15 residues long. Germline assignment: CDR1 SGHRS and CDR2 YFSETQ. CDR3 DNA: TGCGCCAGCAGCTCACTAGCGGGAAGGACAGATACGCAGTATTTT. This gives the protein CASSSLAGRTDTQYF.

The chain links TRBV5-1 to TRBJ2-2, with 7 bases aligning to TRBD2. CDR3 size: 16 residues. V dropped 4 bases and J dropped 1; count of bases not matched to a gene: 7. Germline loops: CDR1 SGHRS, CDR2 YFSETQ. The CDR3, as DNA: TGCGCCAGCAGCACTCCGGCTAGCGGGAACACCGGGGAGCTGTTTTTT. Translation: CASSTPASGNTGELFF.

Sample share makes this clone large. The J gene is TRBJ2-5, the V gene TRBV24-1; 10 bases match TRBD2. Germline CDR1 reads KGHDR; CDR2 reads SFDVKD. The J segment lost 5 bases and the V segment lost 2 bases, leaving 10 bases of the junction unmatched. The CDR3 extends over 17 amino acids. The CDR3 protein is CATSDSGASGSLETQYF. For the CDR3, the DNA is TGTGCCACCAGTGATTCAGGGGCTAGCGGGAGTCTGGAGACCCAGTACTTC.

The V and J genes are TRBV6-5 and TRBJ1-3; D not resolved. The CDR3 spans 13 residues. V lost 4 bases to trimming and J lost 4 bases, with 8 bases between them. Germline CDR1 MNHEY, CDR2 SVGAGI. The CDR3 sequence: CASSLRPGNTIYF. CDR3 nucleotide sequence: TGTGCCAGCAGTTTGCGACCGGGAAACACCATATATTTT.

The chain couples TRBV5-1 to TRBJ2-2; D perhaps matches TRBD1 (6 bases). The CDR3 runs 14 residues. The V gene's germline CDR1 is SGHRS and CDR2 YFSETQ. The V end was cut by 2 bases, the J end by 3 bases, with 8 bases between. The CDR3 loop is CASSFTGHTGELFF. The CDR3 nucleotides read TGCGCCAGCAGCTTCACAGGGCACACCGGGGAGCTGTTTTTT.

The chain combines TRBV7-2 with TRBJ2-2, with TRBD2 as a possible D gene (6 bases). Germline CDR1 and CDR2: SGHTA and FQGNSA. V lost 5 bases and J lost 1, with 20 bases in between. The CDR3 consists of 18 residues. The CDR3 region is CASSLRRLWRENTGELFF. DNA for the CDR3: TGTGCCAGCAGCCTACGTAGGTTGTGGCGGGAGAACACCGGGGAGCTGTTTTTT.

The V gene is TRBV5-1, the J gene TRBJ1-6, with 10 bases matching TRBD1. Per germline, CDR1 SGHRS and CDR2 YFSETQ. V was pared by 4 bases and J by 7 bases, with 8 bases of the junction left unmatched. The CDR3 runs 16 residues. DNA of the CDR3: TGCGCCAGCAGCCCCCGGGAGGGACAGGGGAATTCACCCCTCCACTTT. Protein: CASSPREGQGNSPLHF.

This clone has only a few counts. The CDR3 DNA reads TGCGCCAGCAGCCAAGATTGGGCTTTCTTGGCGGGGGGGGTTAATGAGCAGTTCTTC. This translates into CASSQDWAFLAGGVNEQFF. The chain carries TRBV4-1 and TRBJ2-1, with 9 bases that match TRBD2. This CDR3 is 19 amino acids long. V lost 0 bases to trimming and J lost 7 bases; unmatched junction nucleotides: 16. CDR1 is MGHRA, CDR2 YSYEKL, per germline.

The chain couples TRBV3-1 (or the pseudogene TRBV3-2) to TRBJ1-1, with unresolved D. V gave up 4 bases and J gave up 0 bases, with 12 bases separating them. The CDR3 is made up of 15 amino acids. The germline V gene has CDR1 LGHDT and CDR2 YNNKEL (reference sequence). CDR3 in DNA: TGTGCCAGCAGCCGGAAGGCTACGATGAACACTGAAGCTTTCTTT. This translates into CASSRKATMNTEAFF.

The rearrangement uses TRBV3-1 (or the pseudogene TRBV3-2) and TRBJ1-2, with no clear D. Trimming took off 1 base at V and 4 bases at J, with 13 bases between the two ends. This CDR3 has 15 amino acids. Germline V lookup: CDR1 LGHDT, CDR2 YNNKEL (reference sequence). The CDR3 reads CASSQAPGAIYGYTF. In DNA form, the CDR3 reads TGTGCCAGCAGCCAAGCCCCTGGAGCCATCTATGGCTACACCTTC.

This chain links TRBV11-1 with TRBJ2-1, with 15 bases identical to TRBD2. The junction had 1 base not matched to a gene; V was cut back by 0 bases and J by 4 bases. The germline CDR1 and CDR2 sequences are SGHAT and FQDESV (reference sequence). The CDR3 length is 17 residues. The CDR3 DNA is TGTGCCAGCAGCTTAGCGGGACTAGCGGGAGGTTACAATGAGCAGTTCTTC. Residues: CASSLAGLAGGYNEQFF.

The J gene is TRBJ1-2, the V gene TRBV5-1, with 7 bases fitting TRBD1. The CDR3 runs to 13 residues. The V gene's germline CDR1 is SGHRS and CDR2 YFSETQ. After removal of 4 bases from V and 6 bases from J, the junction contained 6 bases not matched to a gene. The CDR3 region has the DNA TGCGCCAGCAGCGTGGCCGGGACAGATGGCTACACCTTC. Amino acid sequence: CASSVAGTDGYTF.

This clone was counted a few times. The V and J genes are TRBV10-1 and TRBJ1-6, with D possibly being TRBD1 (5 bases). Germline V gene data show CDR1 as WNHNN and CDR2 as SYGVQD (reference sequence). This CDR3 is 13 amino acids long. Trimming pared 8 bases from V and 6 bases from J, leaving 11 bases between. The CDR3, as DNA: TGCGCCAGCTCTCGGGACTTTAATTCACCCCTCCACTTT. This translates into CASSRDFNSPLHF.

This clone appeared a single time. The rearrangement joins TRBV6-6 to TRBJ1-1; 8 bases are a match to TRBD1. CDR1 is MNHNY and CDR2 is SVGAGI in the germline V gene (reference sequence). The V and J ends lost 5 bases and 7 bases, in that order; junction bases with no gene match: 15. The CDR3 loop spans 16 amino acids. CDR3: CASSRPLTGTGFEAFF. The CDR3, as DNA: TGTGCCAGCAGTCGCCCGTTGACCGGGACAGGTTTTGAAGCTTTCTTT.